This T cell receptor beta chain was sequenced for a study of neurological immune-mediated disorders. TCRdb passed the 5' RACE reads through MiXCR, listing each CDR3 protein once. This sample has fewer than 75,000 distinct CDR3 sequences, with under 5% found just once. The ends lost 4 bases at V and 6 bases at J; junction bases unmatched: 2. Germline CDR1 reads SQVTM; CDR2 reads ANQGSEA. The CDR3 has 12 amino acids. This clonotype was counted between two and nine times. Its antigen remains unidentified. Broader study findings: When grouped phylogenetically, the repertoires of 18 of the 34 multiple sclerosis patients fell together in one related-CDR3 cluster, which is a possible signature.

The chain combines TRBV29-1 with TRBJ2-2, with TRBD1 matching 7 bases. Sequencing input: PBMCs. The sequence was obtained from a man aged 25-40 years with multiple sclerosis. CDR3 in DNA: TGCAGCGTTGGGACAGGTCCCGGGGAGCTGTTTTTT. Protein sequence: CSVGTGPGELFF.